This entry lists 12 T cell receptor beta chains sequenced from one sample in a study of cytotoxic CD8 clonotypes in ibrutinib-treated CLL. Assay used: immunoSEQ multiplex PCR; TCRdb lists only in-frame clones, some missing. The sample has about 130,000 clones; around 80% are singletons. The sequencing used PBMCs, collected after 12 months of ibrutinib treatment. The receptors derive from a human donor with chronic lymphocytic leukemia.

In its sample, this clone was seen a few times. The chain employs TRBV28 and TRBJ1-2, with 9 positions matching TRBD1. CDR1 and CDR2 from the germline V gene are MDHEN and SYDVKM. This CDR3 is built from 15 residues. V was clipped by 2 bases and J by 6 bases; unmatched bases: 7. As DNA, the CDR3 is TGTGCCAGCAGTTTAATAGGACAGGGGCCTAATGGCTACACCTTC. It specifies CASSLIGQGPNGYTF.

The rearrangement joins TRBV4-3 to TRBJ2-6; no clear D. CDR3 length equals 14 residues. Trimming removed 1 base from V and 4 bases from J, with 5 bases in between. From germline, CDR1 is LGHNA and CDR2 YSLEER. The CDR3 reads CASSQARGANVLTF. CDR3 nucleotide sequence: TGCGCCAGCAGCCAAGCTAGAGGGGCCAACGTCCTGACTTTC.

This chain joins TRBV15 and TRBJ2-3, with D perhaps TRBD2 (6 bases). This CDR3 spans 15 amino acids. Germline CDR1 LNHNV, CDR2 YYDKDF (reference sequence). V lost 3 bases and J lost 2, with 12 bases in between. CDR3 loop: CATSRSGLTTDTQYF. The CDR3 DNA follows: TGTGCCACCAGCAGGTCGGGACTTACCACAGATACGCAGTATTTT.

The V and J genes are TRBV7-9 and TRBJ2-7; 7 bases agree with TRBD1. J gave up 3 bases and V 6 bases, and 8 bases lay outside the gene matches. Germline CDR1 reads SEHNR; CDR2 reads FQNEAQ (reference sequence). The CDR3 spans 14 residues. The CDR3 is CASRGPRTGYEQYF. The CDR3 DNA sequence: TGTGCCAGCAGGGGCCCCCGGACAGGCTACGAGCAGTACTTC.

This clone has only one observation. In nucleotides, the CDR3 is TGCGCCAGCAGCCAAGACGGCAGGGATTTCGAGCAGTACTTC. Its protein product is CASSQDGRDFEQYF. The J gene is TRBJ2-5, the V gene TRBV4-3; a possible D gene is TRBD1 (5 bases). The closer fit of TRBJ2-7 to the DNA end suggests the J call may be wrong. The CDR3 spans 14 residues. In germline, CDR1 is LGHNA, CDR2 YSLEER.

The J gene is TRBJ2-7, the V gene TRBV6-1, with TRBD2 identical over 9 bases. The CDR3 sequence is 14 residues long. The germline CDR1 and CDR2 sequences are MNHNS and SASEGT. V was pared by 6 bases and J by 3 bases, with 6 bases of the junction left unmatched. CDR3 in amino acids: CASRASGTLYEQYF. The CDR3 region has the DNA TGTGCCAGCAGGGCTAGCGGGACCCTCTACGAGCAGTACTTC.

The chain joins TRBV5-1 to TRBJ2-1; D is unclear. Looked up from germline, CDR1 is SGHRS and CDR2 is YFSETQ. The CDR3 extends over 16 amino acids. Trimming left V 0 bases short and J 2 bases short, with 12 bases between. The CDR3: CASSLVPQATYNEQFF. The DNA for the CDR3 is TGCGCCAGCAGCTTGGTTCCCCAGGCTACCTACAATGAGCAGTTCTTC.

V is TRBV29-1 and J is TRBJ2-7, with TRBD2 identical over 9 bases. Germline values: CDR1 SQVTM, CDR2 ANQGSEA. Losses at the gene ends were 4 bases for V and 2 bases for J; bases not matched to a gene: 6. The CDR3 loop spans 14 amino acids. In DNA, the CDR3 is TGCAGCGTTGTGCGACTAGCGGACGCCTACGAGCAGTACTTC. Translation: CSVVRLADAYEQYF.

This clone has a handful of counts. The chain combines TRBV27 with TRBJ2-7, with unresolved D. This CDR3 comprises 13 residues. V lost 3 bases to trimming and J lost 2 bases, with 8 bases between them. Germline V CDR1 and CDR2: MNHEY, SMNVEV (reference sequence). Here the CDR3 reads CASSFYGPYEQYF. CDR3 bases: TGTGCCAGCAGTTTCTACGGACCCTACGAGCAGTACTTC.

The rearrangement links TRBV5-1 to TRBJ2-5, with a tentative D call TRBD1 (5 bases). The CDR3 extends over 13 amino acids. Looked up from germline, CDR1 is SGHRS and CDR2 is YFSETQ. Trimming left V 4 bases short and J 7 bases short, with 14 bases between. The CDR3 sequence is CASSPERQGTQYF. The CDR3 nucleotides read TGCGCCAGCAGCCCCGAGAGGCAGGGGACCCAGTACTTC.

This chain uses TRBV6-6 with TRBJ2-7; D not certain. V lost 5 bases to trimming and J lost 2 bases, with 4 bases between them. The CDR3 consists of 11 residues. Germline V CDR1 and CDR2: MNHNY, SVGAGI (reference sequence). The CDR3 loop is CASSATYEQYF. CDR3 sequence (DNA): TGTGCCAGCAGTGCAACCTACGAGCAGTACTTC.

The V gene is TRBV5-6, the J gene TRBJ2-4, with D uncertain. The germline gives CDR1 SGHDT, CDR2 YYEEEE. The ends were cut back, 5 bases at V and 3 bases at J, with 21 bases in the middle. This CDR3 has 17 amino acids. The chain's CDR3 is CASSPTIGPSFKNIQYF. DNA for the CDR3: TGTGCCAGCAGTCCTACCATAGGACCCTCCTTCAAAAACATTCAGTACTTC.